The following is a T cell receptor (beta chain) sequence with its context. Its antigen remains unidentified. J gave up 7 bases and V 6 bases, and 8 bases lay outside the gene matches. The CDR3 spans 14 residues. Germline V gene lookup returns CDR1 LNHDA and CDR2 SQIVND (reference sequence). Each CDR3 protein is one row after TCRdb ran MiXCR on the reads. This table has roughly 310,000 distinct CDR3 sequences, under 20% appearing once. The sample belongs to a study of T cell repertoires in cytomegalovirus infection. Findings and limits, study-wide: Public TCR beta family frequency separated CMV-and-HLA carriers, including in an independent cohort.

The V and J genes are TRBV19 and TRBJ1-5; 8 bases align to TRBD1. Material: PBMCs. The clonotype was recovered from a human donor in good health (CMV status not recorded). Some clones in this sample may be carry-over from other donors' samples. CDR3 sequence: CASSARGPEQPQHF. As DNA, the CDR3 is TGTGCCAGTAGCGCCAGGGGGCCGGAACAGCCCCAGCATTTT.